Sequencing of this T cell receptor beta chain was carried out in a study of post-analysis software for immune sequencing data. Study background: The patients showed relapsing-remitting, secondary progressive and progressive-relapsing multiple sclerosis courses. Study-level results: Four or five TRBV segments were significantly more frequent in patients than in controls. TRBV5-6, TRBV5-1 and TRBV20-1 were among these segments.

For this clonotype: Its antigen is as yet unknown.

Per germline, CDR1 SGHVS and CDR2 FNYEAQ. Between the trimmed V and J ends, which lost 1 base and 5 bases, there was a span of 11 bases. The CDR3 is 14 amino acids. The TCR beta cDNA libraries carried unique molecular identifiers. MiXCR was run by TCRdb on the PCR reads, yielding one entry per CDR3 protein. Among fewer than 550,000 distinct CDR3 sequences, roughly 34% were seen once, and the ten largest hold less than 6%. The sample comprised blood. The receptor's source is a girl under 18 with multiple sclerosis. V usage is TRBV7-6 and J usage is TRBJ1-2, with D possibly being TRBD1 (6 bases). The CDR3 DNA reads TGTGCCAGCAGCTTAGGCAGGGGTCCATATGGCTACACCTTC. This translates into CASSLGRGPYGYTF.